The 25 T cell receptor beta chains below were found in one sample sequenced in a study of OX40 agonist ivuxolimab in advanced cancers. Here immunoSEQ multiplex PCR was the method, and the copy in TCRdb shows in-frame clones only, minus some. This table has 25,000 to 35,000 clones, 88% appearing once. This specimen consisted of CD4+ or CD8+ T cells sorted from blood, obtained in a trial of the OX40 agonist ivuxolimab. The receptor source for this set is an adult with an advanced solid tumor such as melanoma, head and neck, liver or kidney cancer.

The rearrangement links TRBV27 to TRBJ1-2; perhaps TRBD1 as D (6 bases). Germline values: CDR1 MNHEY, CDR2 SMNVEV (reference sequence). CDR3 size: 14 residues. V was shortened by 0 bases and J by 7 bases, with 12 bases between the two germline ends. CDR3 DNA: TGTGCCAGCAGTTTATCGGTAACAGGGAGTGGCTACACCTTC. Encoded protein: CASSLSVTGSGYTF.

This rearrangement joins TRBV10-3 to TRBJ1-1; the D gene is possibly TRBD1 (6 bases). The CDR3 runs 14 residues. Germline V gene lookup returns CDR1 ENHRY and CDR2 SYGVKD. With 4 bases removed from V and 1 base from J, the gap between germline ends came to 10 bases. The CDR3 region is CAISVQGTNTEAFF. CDR3 in DNA: TGTGCCATCAGTGTACAGGGAACGAACACTGAAGCTTTCTTT.

This chain joins TRBV27 and TRBJ2-1; D is unresolved. V gave up 5 bases and J gave up 10 bases, with 24 bases separating them. CDR1 MNHEY and CDR2 SMNVEV come from the germline V gene (reference sequence). This CDR3 spans 16 amino acids. As DNA, the CDR3 is TGTGCCAGCAGTCCCTCGGCAAATTACGGTAAGAGAGAGCAGTTCTTC. Protein: CASSPSANYGKREQFF.

The rearrangement links TRBV20-1 to TRBJ2-1; D remains ambiguous. The germline gives CDR1 DFQATT, CDR2 SNEGSKA (reference sequence). The CDR3 is made up of 11 amino acids. V shed 1 base and J shed 9 bases, with 7 bases lying between them. The CDR3 DNA follows: TGCAGTGCTAGAGGGGTGATTGAGCAGTTCTTC. Its protein product is CSARGVIEQFF.

V and J are TRBV7-8 and TRBJ1-2; TRBD1 matches 7 bases. V shed 4 bases, J shed 5 bases, and the junction held 10 bases outside the gene matches. The CDR3 extends over 15 amino acids. The germline gives CDR1 SGHVS, CDR2 FQNEAQ. The CDR3 reads CASSSLTGTAYGYTF. CDR3 DNA sequence: TGTGCCAGCAGCTCGCTAACCGGGACAGCTTATGGCTACACCTTC.

The chain carries TRBV7-3 and TRBJ2-1; D is perhaps TRBD2 (5 bases). The CDR3 length is 13 residues. Germline CDR1 SGHTA, CDR2 FQGTGA. The germline V and J ends were trimmed by 0 bases and 7 bases, with 7 bases remaining between them. The CDR3 sequence is CASSLTPGNEQFF. The CDR3 nucleotides are TGTGCCAGCAGCTTAACACCGGGGAATGAGCAGTTCTTC.

V is TRBV5-1 and J is TRBJ2-7; D is uncertain. With 4 bases removed from V and 2 bases from J, the gap between germline ends came to 10 bases. This CDR3 has 13 residues. Germline V gene lookup returns CDR1 SGHRS and CDR2 YFSETQ. Here the CDR3 DNA reads TGCGCCAGCAGCCCCTGGTCCCCCTACGAGCAGTACTTC. Translated: CASSPWSPYEQYF.

This clone was recorded only once. The V gene is TRBV11-2, the J gene TRBJ1-1; D is possibly TRBD1 (5 bases). V shed 5 bases and J shed 2 bases, with 12 bases lying between them. CDR1 SGHAT and CDR2 FQNNGV come from the germline V gene. This CDR3 has 14 amino acids. In nucleotides, the CDR3 is TGTGCCAGCAGCCTTACAGGCACCAACACTGAAGCTTTCTTT. The encoded protein is CASSLTGTNTEAFF.

The genes are TRBV5-4 and TRBJ2-7, with 8 nucleotides matching TRBD1. The CDR3 totals 12 residues. V gave up 4 bases and J gave up 6 bases; unmatched junction bases: 3. Germline V gives CDR1 SGHNT, CDR2 YYREEE (reference sequence). In DNA, the CDR3 is TGTGCCAGCAGCCTCCAGGGGGCCGAGCAGTACTTC. This sequence encodes CASSLQGAEQYF.

The chain joins TRBV4-1 to TRBJ2-3; D perhaps matches TRBD1 (5 bases). The V gene lost 3 bases and the J gene lost 1 base, with 8 bases spanning the gap. The CDR3 is 14 amino acids. Germline CDR1 MGHRA, CDR2 YSYEKL. CDR3 region: CASSHREGTDTQYF. The DNA of the CDR3 is TGCGCCAGCAGCCACAGGGAAGGCACAGATACGCAGTATTTT.

The chain carries TRBV5-6 and TRBJ1-5, with unresolved D. The CDR3 has 14 residues. The ends were cut back, 2 bases at V and 6 bases at J, with 12 bases in the middle. Germline CDR1 SGHDT, CDR2 YYEEEE. The CDR3: CASSFYGVGQPQHF. DNA for the CDR3: TGTGCCAGCAGCTTTTACGGGGTCGGTCAGCCCCAGCATTTT.

The V and J genes are TRBV11-2 and TRBJ2-2, with D unresolved. V was cut by 3 bases and J by 8 bases, with 10 bases left in between. The CDR3 spans 13 residues. Germline values: CDR1 SGHAT, CDR2 FQNNGV. CDR3 coding DNA: TGTGCCAGCAGCTTGTCTGTTCAAGGGGAGCTGTTTTTT. Translated: CASSLSVQGELFF. The whole variable domain, filled in from reference TRBV11-2 and TRBJ2-2, reads EAGVAQSPRYKIIEKRQSVAFWCNPISGHATLYWYQQILGQGPKLLIQFQNNGVVDDSQLPKDRFSAERLKGVDSTLKIQPAKLEDSAVYLCASSLSVQGELFFGEGSRLTVL.

This chain joins TRBV5-6 and TRBJ2-1; no definite D call. CDR3 size: 15 residues. Germline V gene data show CDR1 as SGHDT and CDR2 as YYEEEE. V shed 0 bases and J shed 7 bases, with 14 bases lying between them. The CDR3, as DNA: TGTGCCAGCAGCTTGGAACAGCCCCATTGGAATGAGCAGTTCTTC. This translates into CASSLEQPHWNEQFF.

The chain uses TRBV2 and TRBJ2-3, with 8 nucleotides matching TRBD1. CDR3 size: 18 residues. J lost 2 bases, V lost 6 bases, and 16 bases had no gene match. From germline, CDR1 is SNHLY and CDR2 FYNNEI. The CDR3 nucleotides read TGTGCCAGCAGACGTAGTCCCATGGACAGGGTCTTCACAGATACGCAGTATTTT. Protein product: CASRRSPMDRVFTDTQYF. The full variable domain, with the rest looked up from reference TRBV2 and TRBJ2-3, is EPEVTQTPSHQVTQMGQEVILRCVPISNHLYFYWYRQILGQKVEFLVSFYNNEISEKSEIFDDQFSVERPDGSNFTLKIRSTKLEDSAMYFCASRRSPMDRVFTDTQYFGPGTRLTVL.

This sequence joins TRBV19 and TRBJ2-7; 7 bases agree with TRBD1. The germline CDR1 and CDR2 sequences are LNHDA and SQIVND (reference sequence). The CDR3 is 13 residues long. With 4 bases clipped from V and 4 bases from J, the junction kept 4 bases outside the gene matches. The CDR3 DNA follows: TGTGCCAGTAGTAGCGGACAGGATTACGAGCAGTACTTC. This gives the protein CASSSGQDYEQYF.

This sequence joins TRBV6-4 and TRBJ2-3; 7 bases match TRBD2. With V trimmed by 3 bases and J by 0 bases, 0 bases remained unmatched. This CDR3 has 14 residues. Germline CDR1 and CDR2: MRHNA and SNTAGT. CDR3 nucleotide sequence: TGTGCCAGCAGTGATAGCGGGAGCACAGATACGCAGTATTTT. Encoded protein: CASSDSGSTDTQYF.

This chain uses TRBV27 with TRBJ2-7, with 8 bases matching TRBD1. The CDR3 totals 15 residues. V trimming: 3 bases; J trimming: 5 bases; junction bases outside the gene matches: 9. CDR1 is MNHEY and CDR2 is SMNVEV in the germline V gene (reference sequence). The CDR3 spells CASSFSRQGIHEQYF. For the CDR3, the DNA is TGTGCCAGCAGTTTTTCCCGACAGGGGATCCACGAGCAGTACTTC.

V and J are TRBV13 and TRBJ2-3; D remains unclear. The CDR3 is 12 residues long. CDR1 is PRHDT, CDR2 FYEKMQ, per germline (reference sequence). V dropped 7 bases and J dropped 0 bases, with 5 bases sitting between them. The CDR3 sequence: CASTRSTDTQYF. As DNA, the CDR3 is TGTGCCAGCACCCGGAGCACAGATACGCAGTATTTT.

This clone has just a few counts. The chain uses TRBV4-1 and TRBJ2-7, with 8 bases that match TRBD1. The V segment lost 0 bases and the J segment 3 bases; nucleotides outside the gene matches: 7. This CDR3 comprises 16 residues. CDR1 and CDR2 from the germline V gene are MGHRA and YSYEKL. The CDR3 DNA is TGCGCCAGCAGCCAAGACTTATGGGACAGGCGCTACGAGCAGTACTTC. The encoded protein is CASSQDLWDRRYEQYF.

This clone was picked up a small number of times. This chain links TRBV7-3 with TRBJ2-1, with a tentative D call TRBD1 (5 bases). CDR1 and CDR2 from the germline V gene are SGHTA and FQGTGA. The length of the CDR3 is 15 residues. With 2 bases removed from V and 6 bases from J, the gap between germline ends came to 14 bases. The CDR3: CASSLQGGSANEQFF. CDR3 DNA sequence: TGTGCCAGCAGCTTACAGGGTGGTTCCGCCAATGAGCAGTTCTTC.

The chain combines TRBV9 with TRBJ2-1; D is possibly TRBD1 or TRBD2 (5 bases each). There are 15 residues in the CDR3. V was cut by 3 bases and J by 6 bases, with 16 bases left in between. CDR1 and CDR2 from the germline V gene are SGDLS and YYNGEE. CDR3 sequence: CASSASGTNTNEQFF. As DNA, the CDR3 is TGTGCCAGCAGCGCCTCCGGGACGAACACCAATGAGCAGTTCTTC.

This clone was detected only a few times. The sample contains more than one DNA sequence encoding this CDR3. V gene TRBV6-1 combines with J gene TRBJ2-1; 8 nucleotides line up with TRBD2. Looked up from germline, CDR1 is MNHNS and CDR2 is SASEGT. The CDR3 sequence is 15 residues long. Trimming cost V 2 bases and J 0 bases; bases outside gene matches: 0. The CDR3 spells CASSELAGSYNEQFF. CDR3 nucleotide sequence: TGTGCCAGCAGTGAACTAGCGGGCTCCTACAATGAGCAGTTCTTC.

This clone was detected once. The chain has TRBV13 and TRBJ2-2; D gene unclear. Germline V CDR1 and CDR2: PRHDT, FYEKMQ (reference sequence). The CDR3 has 15 residues. V gave up 1 base and J gave up 2 bases, with 8 bases separating them. The CDR3 loop is CASSLAAANTGELFF. The DNA for the CDR3 is TGTGCCAGCAGCTTAGCTGCAGCAAACACCGGGGAGCTGTTTTTT.

The V and J genes are TRBV28 and TRBJ2-7; weak D call: TRBD1 (6 bases). Germline CDR1 MDHEN, CDR2 SYDVKM. The CDR3 runs to 13 residues. V lost 5 bases, J lost 2 bases, and 10 bases lay in between. The CDR3 here is CASSEGQTYEQYF. The DNA for the CDR3 is TGTGCCAGCAGTGAGGGACAAACCTACGAGCAGTACTTC.

The chain employs TRBV4-1 and TRBJ2-7, with TRBD2 matching over 9 bases. Germline V gene data show CDR1 as MGHRA and CDR2 as YSYEKL. This CDR3 has 16 residues. V lost 0 bases and J lost 5; bases outside the gene matches: 8. The DNA for the CDR3 is TGCGCCAGCAGCCAAGATTGGCGGGAGGGCCTTAACGAGCAGTACTTC. Residues: CASSQDWREGLNEQYF.